The 20 T cell receptor beta chains listed next were all sequenced from one sample in a study of graft-versus-host responses after intestinal transplantation. Profiling relied on immunoSEQ multiplex PCR, and the TCRdb table lists in-frame clones only, not all of them. The table includes around 100,000 clones, 90% to 95% detected once. No antigens are known for them. Sequenced here: unstimulated CD4+ T cells sorted from spleen or lymph node cells, sampled before transplant. The source is a human donor who was the organ donor for an intestinal transplant.

Only one count was recorded for this clone. The chain couples TRBV5-4 to TRBJ2-5; 7 positions agree with TRBD1. The CDR3 consists of 15 residues. V dropped 4 bases and J dropped 1; count of bases not matched to a gene: 7. The V gene's germline CDR1 is SGHNT and CDR2 YYREEE (reference sequence). In DNA, the CDR3 is TGTGCCAGCAGCCCAGGCGACAGGGCCCAAGAGACCCAGTACTTC. Translation: CASSPGDRAQETQYF. Combining the CDR3 with reference TRBV5-4 and TRBJ2-5 gives the whole variable domain ETGVTQSPTHLIKTRGQQVTLRCSSQSGHNTVSWYQQALGQGPQFIFQYYREEENGRGNFPPRFSGLQFPNYSSELNVNALELDDSALYLCASSPGDRAQETQYFGPGTRLLVL.

The chain joins TRBV5-6 to TRBJ1-1; D not certain. Trimming cost V 1 base and J 0 bases, with 10 bases left between them. Germline-derived CDR1 and CDR2 are SGHDT and YYEEEE. The CDR3 totals 15 residues. Here the CDR3 reads CASSLTVFLNTEAFF. CDR3 nucleotides: TGTGCCAGCAGCTTGACAGTGTTCCTGAACACTGAAGCTTTCTTT.

In this sample, this clone turned up a few times. CDR3 protein: CASGTTGNTIYF. In DNA form, the CDR3 reads TGTGCCAGCGGGACAACTGGAAACACCATATATTTT. V and J are TRBV6-5 and TRBJ1-3; D is possibly TRBD1 (6 bases). The germline V gene encodes CDR1 MNHEY and CDR2 SVGAGI. The CDR3 loop spans 12 amino acids. Trimming stripped 8 bases from V and 2 bases from J, with 7 bases between.

V gene TRBV7-2 combines with J gene TRBJ2-3; 9 nucleotides line up with TRBD2. This CDR3 contains 14 residues. V lost 4 bases to trimming and J lost 6 bases; unmatched junction nucleotides: 5. The germline V gene has CDR1 SGHTA and CDR2 FQGNSA. CDR3 coding DNA: TGTGCCAGCAGCTGGCGGGGGGGCCCCGATACGCAGTATTTT. Protein product: CASSWRGGPDTQYF.

This chain connects TRBV19 to TRBJ2-5; 9 bases agree with TRBD1. This CDR3 spans 15 amino acids. Looked up from germline, CDR1 is LNHDA and CDR2 is SQIVND (reference sequence). Germline trimming cut 2 bases from V and 5 bases from J; bases unmatched to any gene: 6. The CDR3: CASSIPRTGGETQYF. Here the CDR3 DNA reads TGTGCCAGTAGTATACCCCGAACAGGGGGCGAGACCCAGTACTTC. The variable domain in full, with the rest retrieved from reference TRBV19 and TRBJ2-5, is DGGITQSPKYLFRKEGQNVTLSCEQNLNHDAMYWYRQDPGQGLRLIYYSQIVNDFQKGDIAEGYSVSREKKESFPLTVTSAQKNPTAFYLCASSIPRTGGETQYFGPGTRLLVL.

The J gene is TRBJ1-1, the V gene TRBV11-2, with TRBD1 identical over 7 bases. CDR1 and CDR2 from the germline V gene are SGHAT and FQNNGV. The CDR3 totals 14 residues. J gave up 3 bases and V 5 bases, and 6 bases lay outside the gene matches. The DNA for the CDR3 is TGTGCCAGCAGCGCGACAGGGCCCCACACTGAAGCTTTCTTT. This encodes CASSATGPHTEAFF.

J is TRBJ1-2 and V is TRBV6-1; D not certain. This CDR3 contains 11 residues. Trimming took off 2 bases at V and 6 bases at J, with 4 bases between the two ends. Per germline, CDR1 MNHNS and CDR2 SASEGT. CDR3 region: CASSESHGYTF. CDR3 sequence (DNA): TGTGCCAGCAGTGAAAGCCATGGCTACACCTTC.

The chain couples TRBV7-2 to TRBJ1-4, with 8 bases matching TRBD1. The CDR3 has 14 amino acids. The germline V gene encodes CDR1 SGHTA and CDR2 FQGNSA. V shed 5 bases, J shed 5 bases, and the junction held 4 bases outside the gene matches. The CDR3 protein is CASSRQGLNEKLFF. CDR3 nucleotides: TGTGCCAGCAGCCGACAGGGGTTGAATGAAAAACTGTTTTTT.

V gene TRBV5-1 combines with J gene TRBJ1-2; 7 nucleotides align to TRBD1. The CDR3 is 14 residues long. Germline trimming cut 4 bases from V and 1 base from J; bases unmatched to any gene: 4. Per germline, CDR1 SGHRS and CDR2 YFSETQ. The chain's CDR3 is CASSPGGGNYGYTF. CDR3 nucleotide sequence: TGCGCCAGCAGCCCAGGGGGTGGTAACTATGGCTACACCTTC.

V usage is TRBV6-1 and J usage is TRBJ1-4; D is possibly TRBD1 (5 bases). CDR3 length equals 15 residues. Trimming removed 6 bases at V and 5 bases at J, with 16 bases between. From germline, CDR1 is MNHNS and CDR2 SASEGT. The CDR3 here is CASRWGGEWNEKLFF. The CDR3 nucleotides read TGTGCCAGCAGGTGGGGGGGGGAGTGGAATGAAAAACTGTTTTTT.

The V gene is TRBV6-6, the J gene TRBJ1-2; tentative D call: TRBD1 (5 bases). The CDR3 is 12 residues long. V gave up 9 bases and J gave up 4 bases, with 12 bases separating them. The germline CDR1 and CDR2 sequences are MNHNY and SVGAGI (reference sequence). CDR3 protein: CASGSGGYGYTF. The CDR3 coding sequence is TGTGCCAGTGGGTCCGGGGGCTATGGCTACACCTTC.

The DNA of the CDR3 is TGTGCCAGCAGCGTAGCGCTAGCGGGGTTACAAGAGACCCAGTACTTC. Amino acid sequence: CASSVALAGLQETQYF. V usage is TRBV9 and J usage is TRBJ2-5; 9 nucleotides match TRBD2. This CDR3 has 16 amino acids. Germline lookup yields CDR1 SGDLS and CDR2 YYNGEE. V was clipped by 0 bases and J by 2 bases; unmatched bases: 5.

The chain employs TRBV4-3 and TRBJ2-7; the match to TRBD2 covers 8 bases. With V trimmed by 1 base and J by 6 bases, 11 bases remained unmatched. The germline V gene has CDR1 LGHNA and CDR2 YSLEER. The CDR3 spans 16 residues. The CDR3 DNA sequence: TGCGCCAGCAGCCAAGGACTGGAGCGGGGGTTCATCGAGCAGTACTTC. Residues: CASSQGLERGFIEQYF.

This clone occurred once. The chain uses TRBV9 and TRBJ2-3; 8 nucleotides match TRBD2. This CDR3 is 13 amino acids long. Germline V gene data show CDR1 as SGDLS and CDR2 as YYNGEE. With 10 bases clipped from V and 0 bases from J, the junction kept 4 bases outside the gene matches. The CDR3 DNA reads TGTGCCTGCGGGGGGCCGAGCACAGATACGCAGTATTTT. This translates into CACGGPSTDTQYF.

This chain joins TRBV29-1 and TRBJ2-1; D is possibly TRBD1 (5 bases). From germline, CDR1 is SQVTM and CDR2 ANQGSEA. V was shortened by 5 bases and J by 7 bases, with 15 bases between the two germline ends. The CDR3 totals 13 residues. The CDR3 sequence: CSVIGMRTNEQFF. The DNA of the CDR3 is TGCAGCGTTATAGGAATGAGGACAAATGAGCAGTTCTTC.

The chain combines TRBV5-6 with TRBJ2-3, with D possibly TRBD2 on 6 matching bases. CDR1 is SGHDT, CDR2 YYEEEE, per germline. Trimming removed 4 bases at V and 2 bases at J, with 11 bases between. This CDR3 has 14 residues. CDR3 nucleotides: TGTGCCAGCAGCGGGAGGACCCCCACAGATACGCAGTATTTT. Its protein is CASSGRTPTDTQYF.

This clone was seen only once. The rearrangement joins TRBV7-8 to TRBJ2-7; TRBD2 matches at 11 bases. V was clipped by 1 base and J by 6 bases; unmatched bases: 8. The CDR3 runs to 16 residues. From germline, CDR1 is SGHVS and CDR2 FQNEAQ. The CDR3 DNA reads as TGTGCCAGCAGCTTAGTAACTAGCGGGGGTAAGGCCGAGCAGTACTTC. It yields the protein CASSLVTSGGKAEQYF.

This chain uses TRBV4-1 with TRBJ1-4; a weak D match, TRBD1 (5 bases). CDR3 size: 12 residues. With 4 bases removed from V and 8 bases from J, the gap between germline ends came to 8 bases. Germline CDR1 MGHRA, CDR2 YSYEKL. The CDR3 DNA is TGCGCCAGCAGCCCGGGGGAGGAAAAACTGTTTTTT. It specifies CASSPGEEKLFF.

The chain couples TRBV27 to TRBJ1-2, with 8 bases lining up with TRBD1. V shed 5 bases, J shed 7 bases, and the junction held 6 bases outside the gene matches. The CDR3 loop spans 13 amino acids. Germline V lookup: CDR1 MNHEY, CDR2 SMNVEV (reference sequence). The CDR3 sequence: CASSPGTGSGYTF. The CDR3 nucleotides read TGTGCCAGCAGTCCCGGGACAGGATCTGGCTACACCTTC.

The V and J genes are TRBV1 and TRBJ1-6; the D call in the table, TRBD1, was not verified against the DNA. TRBV1 is a known pseudogene. The CDR3 has 16 amino acids. For the CDR3, the DNA is TGCACCAGCAGCCAAGAAGACAGGGTTTTTAATTCACCCCTCCACTTT. Amino acid sequence: CTSSQEDRVFNSPLHF.